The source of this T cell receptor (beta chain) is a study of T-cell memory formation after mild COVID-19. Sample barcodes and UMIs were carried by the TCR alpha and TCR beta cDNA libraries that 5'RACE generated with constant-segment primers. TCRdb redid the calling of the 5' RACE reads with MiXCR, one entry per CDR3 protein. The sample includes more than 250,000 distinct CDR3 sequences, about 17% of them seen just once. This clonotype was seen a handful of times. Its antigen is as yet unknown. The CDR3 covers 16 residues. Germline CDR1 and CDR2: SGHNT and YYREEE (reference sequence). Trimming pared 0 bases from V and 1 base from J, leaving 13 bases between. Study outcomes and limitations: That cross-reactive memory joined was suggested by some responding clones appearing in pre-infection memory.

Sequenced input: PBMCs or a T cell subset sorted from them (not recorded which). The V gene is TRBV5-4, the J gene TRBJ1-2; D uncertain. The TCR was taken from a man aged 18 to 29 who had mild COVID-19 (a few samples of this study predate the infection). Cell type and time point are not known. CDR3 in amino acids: CASSLEFEPYNYGYTF. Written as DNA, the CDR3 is TGTGCCAGCAGCTTGGAGTTCGAACCGTATAACTATGGCTACACCTTC.